The 26 T cell receptor beta chains in this list originate from one sample, sequenced in a study of OX40 agonist ivuxolimab in advanced cancers. The data were produced by immunoSEQ multiplex PCR, yet TCRdb's version contains in-frame clones alone and is incomplete. The sample has about 100,000 clones, around 89% seen once. This specimen was CD4+ or CD8+ T cells sorted from blood, taken in a trial of the OX40 agonist ivuxolimab. These receptors were collected from an adult with an advanced solid tumor such as melanoma, head and neck, liver or kidney cancer.

V is TRBV5-4 and J is TRBJ1-1; the match to TRBD1 covers 10 bases. CDR1 and CDR2 from the germline V gene are SGHNT and YYREEE (reference sequence). V trimming: 4 bases; J trimming: 4 bases; junction bases outside the gene matches: 4. CDR3 length equals 14 residues. The CDR3 here is CASSPGTGATEAFF. Written as DNA, the CDR3 is TGTGCCAGCAGCCCCGGGACAGGGGCCACTGAAGCTTTCTTT.

CDR3 DNA: TGTGCCAGCACCCCTTACGTGGTAGCGGGACCTGATACGCAGTATTTT. Its translation is CASTPYVVAGPDTQYF. This chain connects TRBV28 to TRBJ2-3; TRBD2 matches 8 bases. This CDR3 has 16 amino acids. The V gene's germline CDR1 is MDHEN and CDR2 SYDVKM. The V and J ends lost 7 bases and 6 bases, in that order; junction bases with no gene match: 15.

The chain has TRBV2 and TRBJ1-5, with 7 bases fitting TRBD1. The CDR3 runs to 15 residues. V shed 2 bases, J shed 6 bases, and the junction held 7 bases outside the gene matches. The germline V gene has CDR1 SNHLY and CDR2 FYNNEI. CDR3 protein: CASSESGAGGQPQHF. CDR3 DNA: TGTGCCAGCAGTGAATCAGGGGCAGGGGGTCAGCCCCAGCATTTT.

This clone showed up just a few times. The V call is TRBV29-1, the J call TRBJ1-1, with D possibly matching TRBD1 (5 bases). Trimming shortened V by 6 bases and J by 1 base, and 12 bases separated the two germline ends. The CDR3 consists of 13 residues. Germline values: CDR1 SQVTM, CDR2 ANQGSEA. CDR3 DNA sequence: TGCAGCGTGCTTTCCGGGGCGAACACTGAAGCTTTCTTT. Translating gives CSVLSGANTEAFF.

The gene calls are TRBV19 and TRBJ2-7, with TRBD2 matching 13 bases. CDR1 LNHDA and CDR2 SQIVND come from the germline V gene (reference sequence). The CDR3 has 20 amino acids. V was clipped by 3 bases and J by 1 base; unmatched bases: 15. CDR3 in amino acids: CASSIGLRTSGRGGSYEQYF. As DNA, the CDR3 is TGTGCCAGTAGTATCGGACTCAGGACTAGCGGGAGAGGTGGGTCCTACGAGCAGTACTTC.

This clone has more than one count but fewer than ten. The chain combines TRBV7-9 with TRBJ2-7; TRBD2 matches at 10 bases. With 6 bases clipped from V and 3 bases from J, the junction kept 8 bases outside the gene matches. The CDR3 spans 15 residues. The germline V gene has CDR1 SEHNR and CDR2 FQNEAQ (reference sequence). CDR3 nucleotides: TGTGCCAGCAGTCCTAGCGGGAGATCCGGCTACGAGCAGTACTTC. Translation gives CASSPSGRSGYEQYF.

V is TRBV20-1 and J is TRBJ2-3; no clear D gene. The germline CDR1 and CDR2 sequences are DFQATT and SNEGSKA (reference sequence). CDR3 length: 11 residues. V was trimmed by 6 bases and J by 0 bases, leaving 4 bases between them. The chain's CDR3 is CSAKSTDTQYF. The CDR3 DNA reads TGCAGTGCCAAAAGCACAGATACGCAGTATTTT.

This clone occurred once. The chain recombines TRBV5-1 with TRBJ1-5; D not resolved. The germline CDR1 and CDR2 sequences are SGHRS and YFSETQ. The V and J ends lost 4 bases and 4 bases respectively, with 15 bases between them. CDR3 size: 15 residues. CDR3 in amino acids: CASSRGGESNQPQHF. DNA of the CDR3: TGCGCCAGCAGCCGGGGAGGAGAGTCGAATCAGCCCCAGCATTTT. Looking up the rest from reference TRBV5-1 and TRBJ1-5 gives the full variable domain: KAGVTQTPRYLIKTRGQQVTLSCSPISGHRSVSWYQQTPGQGLQFLFEYFSETQRNKGNFPGRFSGRQFSNSRSEMNVSTLELGDSALYLCASSRGGESNQPQHFGDGTRLSIL.

This rearrangement joins TRBV10-2 to TRBJ2-5, with 9 bases matching TRBD2. This CDR3 comprises 16 residues. Trimming at V came to 3 bases and at J to 3 bases, leaving 8 bases not matched to a gene. Germline V gene data show CDR1 as WSHSY and CDR2 as SAAADI. CDR3 nucleotide sequence: TGCGCCAGCAGTGAAATAGCGGGAGTAGCCGAAGAGACCCAGTACTTC. Translating it yields CASSEIAGVAEETQYF.

The rearrangement joins TRBV5-1 to TRBJ2-1; the D call may be TRBD1 or TRBD2 (5 bases each). V lost 2 bases and J lost 8, with 8 bases in between. This CDR3 is 12 amino acids long. Germline V gene sequence: CDR1 SGHRS, CDR2 YFSETQ. The CDR3, as DNA: TGCGCCAGCAGCTTCTCGGGGCATGAGCAGTTCTTC. Protein sequence: CASSFSGHEQFF.

The chain joins TRBV7-9 to TRBJ1-5; D is possibly TRBD1 (5 bases). Germline-derived CDR1 and CDR2 are SEHNR and FQNEAQ (reference sequence). CDR3 size: 18 residues. Trimming pared 5 bases from V and 6 bases from J, leaving 26 bases between. In DNA form, the CDR3 reads TGTGCCAGCAGCGACGACGGAGGACCCGAGGGGTTGAGTCAGCCCCAGCATTTT. The encoded protein is CASSDDGGPEGLSQPQHF.

The DNA for the CDR3 is TGTGCCAGCAGTTTAGCCGGTAACTATGGCTACACCTTC. It yields the protein CASSLAGNYGYTF. The genes are TRBV28 and TRBJ1-2; D unclear. The CDR3 runs 13 residues. In germline, CDR1 is MDHEN, CDR2 SYDVKM. Trimming pared 2 bases from V and 1 base from J, leaving 5 bases between.

The J gene is TRBJ2-5, the V gene TRBV9; the D gene could be TRBD1 or TRBD2 (5 bases each). Germline assignment: CDR1 SGDLS and CDR2 YYNGEE. This CDR3 is built from 14 residues. V gave up 4 bases and J gave up 13 bases, with 23 bases separating them. In nucleotides, the CDR3 is TGTGCCAGCAGCCTGACAGATATTGGGGAGTGGCGGTACTTC. Protein: CASSLTDIGEWRYF.

The sample holds one count of this clone. This chain joins TRBV19 and TRBJ1-1; D not certain. The CDR3 covers 15 residues. In germline, CDR1 is LNHDA, CDR2 SQIVND (reference sequence). Trimming took 3 bases from V and 2 from J, leaving 13 bases between them. The CDR3 here is CASSILWRQNTEAFF. The CDR3 DNA sequence: TGTGCCAGTAGTATTCTGTGGCGGCAAAACACTGAAGCTTTCTTT.

The gene calls are TRBV10-2 and TRBJ1-2; 7 bases are a match to TRBD1. Looked up from germline, CDR1 is WSHSY and CDR2 is SAAADI. Trimming cost V 8 bases and J 0 bases; bases outside gene matches: 3. There are 13 residues in the CDR3. CDR3 residues: CASGQDPNYGYTF. In nucleotides, the CDR3 is TGCGCCAGCGGACAGGATCCTAACTATGGCTACACCTTC.

This clone was seen only once. The CDR3 bases are TGTGCCAGCAGCCTCATCCTCTCTGGAAACACCATATATTTT. Translation gives CASSLILSGNTIYF. The V gene is TRBV11-2, the J gene TRBJ1-3; D is unresolved. Looked up from germline, CDR1 is SGHAT and CDR2 is FQNNGV. The V gene lost 5 bases and the J gene lost 0 bases, with 8 bases spanning the gap. The CDR3 covers 14 residues.

The chain couples TRBV27 to TRBJ2-1; D is perhaps TRBD1 (5 bases). The V and J ends lost 5 bases and 6 bases respectively, with 8 bases between them. The CDR3 runs 12 residues. Germline lookup yields CDR1 MNHEY and CDR2 SMNVEV (reference sequence). CDR3 coding DNA: TGTGCCAGCAGTCTTAGGGGCAATGAGCAGTTCTTC. It yields the protein CASSLRGNEQFF.

This chain joins TRBV27 and TRBJ2-1, with 7 bases matching TRBD1. This CDR3 has 16 amino acids. V lost 4 bases and J lost 10; bases outside the gene matches: 16. CDR1 and CDR2 from the germline V gene are MNHEY and SMNVEV (reference sequence). CDR3: CASSSLTGTDVLEQFF. CDR3 coding DNA: TGTGCCAGCAGTTCCCTCACCGGGACAGACGTCCTCGAGCAGTTCTTC.

This clone occurred once. The genes are TRBV11-3 and TRBJ1-1; D is ambiguous. Germline V gene sequence: CDR1 SGHNT, CDR2 YENEEA. Between the trimmed V and J ends, which lost 3 bases and 0 bases, there was a span of 5 bases. This CDR3 comprises 13 residues. The CDR3 DNA reads as TGTGCCAGCAGCTTGGCTTTGAACACTGAAGCTTTCTTT. Its translation is CASSLALNTEAFF.

This chain connects TRBV5-1 to TRBJ2-1, with a weak D call TRBD2 (5 bases). This CDR3 is 13 amino acids long. The germline gives CDR1 SGHRS, CDR2 YFSETQ. Trimming removed 5 bases from V and 8 bases from J, with 14 bases in between. The CDR3: CASSRGVRDEQFF. The CDR3, as DNA: TGCGCCAGCAGTCGAGGAGTGCGGGATGAGCAGTTCTTC.

The J gene is TRBJ1-1, the V gene TRBV7-9; D unresolved. With 1 base removed from V and 6 bases from J, the gap between germline ends came to 6 bases. Per the germline V gene, CDR1 is SEHNR and CDR2 is FQNEAQ (reference sequence). The length of the CDR3 is 12 residues. This chain's CDR3 is CASSLDMSEAFF. CDR3 bases: TGTGCCAGCAGCTTAGATATGTCTGAAGCTTTCTTT.

This chain uses TRBV5-6 with TRBJ1-1, with unresolved D. The ends were cut back, 4 bases at V and 7 bases at J, with 14 bases in the middle. The CDR3 totals 13 residues. Looked up from germline, CDR1 is SGHDT and CDR2 is YYEEEE. This chain's CDR3 is CASSPGWGDEAFF. CDR3 DNA: TGTGCCAGCAGCCCCGGTTGGGGTGATGAAGCTTTCTTT.

This chain connects TRBV12-2 to TRBJ1-4. TRBV12-2 is recorded as a pseudogene. The CDR3 consists of 14 residues. The CDR3 reads CASRWKIMQEKLFF. CDR3 DNA sequence: TGTGCAAGTCGCTGGAAGATTATGCAGGAAAAACTGTTTTTT.

The chain has TRBV30 and TRBJ1-1; TRBD1 might be the D (5 bases). Germline V lookup: CDR1 GTSNPN, CDR2 SVGIG (reference sequence). V was shortened by 2 bases and J by 1 base, with 8 bases between the two germline ends. The CDR3 length is 13 residues. The CDR3 nucleotides read TGTGCCTGGAGTTGGGGGAGGAACACTGAAGCTTTCTTT. Its translation is CAWSWGRNTEAFF.

The chain carries TRBV10-3 and TRBJ2-7; perhaps TRBD1 as D (5 bases). Germline CDR1 is ENHRY and CDR2 is SYGVKD. V dropped 5 bases and J dropped 6 bases, with 11 bases sitting between them. CDR3 length: 12 residues. CDR3 sequence: CAISTTETEQYF. As DNA, the CDR3 is TGTGCCATCAGTACGACAGAAACCGAGCAGTACTTC.

A remark on this clone: Other nucleotide sequences from this sample produce the same CDR3. This chain connects TRBV15 to TRBJ1-5; D ambiguous. The V gene lost 0 bases and the J gene lost 7 bases, with 7 bases spanning the gap. The CDR3 is made up of 13 amino acids. The V gene's germline CDR1 is LNHNV and CDR2 YYDKDF (reference sequence). The CDR3 region is CATSREGNQPQHF. The CDR3, as DNA: TGTGCCACCAGCAGAGAAGGGAACCAGCCCCAGCATTTT.